Following are 13 T cell receptor beta chains from one sample sequenced in a study of identifying expanded T cells in peripheral blood. Profiled with immunoSEQ multiplex PCR; TCRdb holds only in-frame clones, not every one. The sample lists about 78,000 clones, roughly 91% occurring once. Source material: blood. The source of these receptors is a person aged 18 to 70 in good health.

The J gene is TRBJ1-1, the V gene TRBV7-9, with a tentative D call TRBD1 (5 bases). CDR3 length: 13 amino acids. Trimming removed 3 bases at V and 11 bases at J, with 16 bases between. Per the germline V gene, CDR1 is SEHNR and CDR2 is FQNEAQ (reference sequence). This CDR3 is CASSFGERTKAFF. The CDR3 DNA follows: TGTGCCAGCAGCTTTGGGGAGAGGACAAAGGCTTTCTTT.

On this clone itself: One end of the junction is discordant with germline, which a read error may explain. The chain employs TRBV5-8 and TRBJ2-7, with 13 bases matching TRBD2. Germline-derived CDR1 and CDR2 are SGHTS and YDEGEE. The CDR3 runs to 15 residues. The CDR3 DNA is TGCGCCAGCAGCCAAGGGACTAGCGGGGTGGACGAGCAGTACTTC. It specifies CASSQGTSGVDEQYF. Looking up the rest from reference TRBV5-8 and TRBJ2-7 gives the full variable domain: EAGVTQSPTHLIKTRGQQATLRCSPISGHTSVYWYQQALGLGLQFLLWYDEGEERNRGNFPPRFSGRQFPNYSSELNVNALELEDSALYLCASSQGTSGVDEQYFGPGTRLTVT.

The J gene is TRBJ2-7, the V gene TRBV13; tentatively, D is TRBD1 (5 bases). CDR3 length: 14 amino acids. Per germline, CDR1 PRHDT and CDR2 FYEKMQ (reference sequence). The V and J ends lost 3 bases and 1 base respectively, with 10 bases between them. The CDR3 nucleotides are TGTGCCAGCAGCTTCCAGACAGAGTCCTACGAGCAGTACTTC. It codes for CASSFQTESYEQYF.

Notes on this clone: The conserved phenylalanine or tryptophan normally closing the CDR3 is absent here, so this likely arose from a read error. It is unclear where the CDR3 begins or ends on the DNA, so no DNA is shown, and the CDR3 is as TCRdb lists it. CDR3 residues: CASSLDWGARKL. The chain links TRBV7-9 to TRBJ1-2. CDR1 is SEHNR and CDR2 is FQNEAQ in the germline V gene (reference sequence). The CDR3 sequence runs 12 residues, both termini included.

The chain has TRBV27 and TRBJ2-5; the match to TRBD2 covers 7 bases. CDR3 length: 16 residues. The germline gives CDR1 MNHEY, CDR2 SMNVEV (reference sequence). The ends lost 4 bases at V and 5 bases at J; junction bases unmatched: 13. The CDR3 protein is CASSSAGTSEPETQYF. CDR3 coding DNA: TGTGCCAGCAGTTCCGCTGGAACTAGCGAGCCGGAGACCCAGTACTTC.

The rearrangement uses TRBV7-2 and TRBJ2-7, with D possibly TRBD1 on 6 matching bases. Trimming shortened V by 2 bases and J by 4 bases, and 15 bases separated the two germline ends. The CDR3 contains 15 residues. Germline values: CDR1 SGHTA, CDR2 FQGNSA. CDR3 residues: CASSLPGRGKYEQYF. In DNA form, the CDR3 reads TGTGCCAGCAGCTTACCGGGCAGGGGAAAATACGAGCAGTACTTC.

The V gene is TRBV29-1, the J gene TRBJ1-1; no clear D. CDR3 length equals 14 residues. V shed 6 bases and J shed 4 bases, with 18 bases lying between them. The germline CDR1 and CDR2 sequences are SQVTM and ANQGSEA. CDR3 coding DNA: TGCAGCGTCTCCGGGTCTAAGGGTGCCACTGAAGCTTTCTTT. It is translated as CSVSGSKGATEAFF.

V and J are TRBV10-2 and TRBJ2-7, with D perhaps matching TRBD1 (6 bases). The germline CDR1 and CDR2 sequences are WSHSY and SAAADI. The V and J ends lost 9 bases and 3 bases respectively, with 18 bases between them. This CDR3 is built from 14 residues. The CDR3 bases are TGCGCCAGTCTGCCCGGGACACCGAGCTACGAGCAGTACTTC. As protein: CASLPGTPSYEQYF.

J is TRBJ2-2 and V is TRBV7-8; D is undetermined. The germline V gene encodes CDR1 SGHVS and CDR2 FQNEAQ. V lost 5 bases and J 5 bases, leaving 18 bases between the germline ends. This CDR3 region has 16 residues. This chain's CDR3 is CASSKRLPWVTGELFF. The CDR3 DNA follows: TGTGCCAGCAGCAAAAGACTCCCCTGGGTTACCGGGGAGCTGTTTTTT.

This clone came up once. The rearrangement joins TRBV5-1 to TRBJ1-1; 10 positions agree with TRBD1. CDR1 is SGHRS, CDR2 YFSETQ, per germline. The CDR3 runs 15 residues. Trimming cost V 4 bases and J 5 bases; bases outside gene matches: 8. This chain's CDR3 is CASSEDRGLRTEAFF. Here the CDR3 DNA reads TGCGCCAGCAGCGAAGACAGGGGGCTGAGGACTGAAGCTTTCTTT.

The chain recombines TRBV10-2 with TRBJ2-7, with 7 bases that match TRBD1. Trimming at V came to 7 bases and at J to 2 bases, leaving 2 bases not matched to a gene. In germline, CDR1 is WSHSY, CDR2 SAAADI. CDR3 length: 12 residues. The CDR3 DNA reads as TGCGCCAGCAAGGGGGCTCCCTACGAGCAGTACTTC. Amino acid sequence: CASKGAPYEQYF.

In its sample, this clone was seen once. This chain links TRBV4-1 with TRBJ1-1; TRBD1 agrees at 8 bases. Germline CDR1 and CDR2: MGHRA and YSYEKL. With 1 base clipped from V and 3 bases from J, the junction kept 4 bases outside the gene matches. The CDR3 runs to 15 residues. The CDR3 DNA reads TGCGCCAGCAGCCAAGGACAGGGGAGAGACACTGAAGCTTTCTTT. Translating it yields CASSQGQGRDTEAFF.

This chain joins TRBV4-3 and TRBJ2-3; 9 bases agree with TRBD2. The length of the CDR3 is 15 residues. Germline CDR1 LGHNA, CDR2 YSLEER. Germline trimming cut 4 bases from V and 0 bases from J; bases unmatched to any gene: 2. The CDR3, as DNA: TGCGCCAGCAGCCCCCTAGCGGGGAGCACAGATACGCAGTATTTT. Translating gives CASSPLAGSTDTQYF.